Listed here are 28 T cell receptor beta chains from one sample, sequenced in a study of vaccination effects on CD4 cells after COVID-19. Method: immunoSEQ multiplex PCR; TCRdb's copy keeps in-frame clones and lacks some. The sample has tens of thousands of clones; 78% are singletons. What these receptors recognize is not known. At the end of about ten days of culture, CD4+ T cells were isolated. Participants got two doses of BNT162b2 or mRNA-1273 vaccine. Material: CD4+ T cells from PBMCs cultured without peptide, obtained after COVID-19 vaccination. These receptors were collected from a human donor who received a COVID-19 vaccine.

This chain links TRBV5-1 with TRBJ2-1; TRBD1 matches 7 bases. This CDR3 region has 14 residues. The ends lost 4 bases at V and 6 bases at J; junction bases unmatched: 7. Germline V gene sequence: CDR1 SGHRS, CDR2 YFSETQ. CDR3 residues: CASSGGQNTNEQFF. The CDR3 DNA sequence: TGCGCCAGCAGCGGGGGACAGAATACCAATGAGCAGTTCTTC. Full variable domain (missing parts from reference TRBV5-1 and TRBJ2-1): KAGVTQTPRYLIKTRGQQVTLSCSPISGHRSVSWYQQTPGQGLQFLFEYFSETQRNKGNFPGRFSGRQFSNSRSEMNVSTLELGDSALYLCASSGGQNTNEQFFGPGTRLTVL.

This clone was found once. The CDR3 DNA reads as TGTGCCAGCGCCCGGGGGGCTTATAGCAATCAGCCCCAGCATTTT. As protein: CASARGAYSNQPQHF. The chain uses TRBV28 and TRBJ1-5; possibly TRBD1 for D (6 bases). This CDR3 comprises 15 residues. Trimming took 8 bases from V and 0 from J, leaving 14 bases between them. Germline loops: CDR1 MDHEN, CDR2 SYDVKM. The whole variable domain, filled in from reference TRBV28 and TRBJ1-5, reads DVKVTQSSRYLVKRTGEKVFLECVQDMDHENMFWYRQDPGLGLRLIYFSYDVKMKEKGDIPEGYSVSREKKERFSLILESASTNQTSMYLCASARGAYSNQPQHFGDGTRLSIL.

The gene calls are TRBV3-1 (or the pseudogene TRBV3-2) and TRBJ2-1, with 10 bases matching TRBD2. Trimming at V came to 4 bases and at J to 7 bases, leaving 7 bases not matched to a gene. The germline CDR1 and CDR2 sequences are LGHDT and YNNKEL (reference sequence). CDR3 length: 15 amino acids. CDR3 in DNA: TGTGCCAGCAGCCGAGCGGGGGGGACGCGAAATGAGCAGTTCTTC. This gives the protein CASSRAGGTRNEQFF.

V usage is TRBV9 and J usage is TRBJ1-1; D might be TRBD1 (5 bases). V lost 4 bases and J lost 2, with 15 bases in between. Looked up from germline, CDR1 is SGDLS and CDR2 is YYNGEE. The CDR3 runs 15 residues. The CDR3 is CASSPPGTVNTEAFF. The CDR3 DNA reads TGTGCCAGCAGCCCACCCGGGACGGTAAACACTGAAGCTTTCTTT.

The chain employs TRBV5-6 and TRBJ1-2, with TRBD1 as a possible D gene (6 bases). CDR1 and CDR2 (germline): SGHDT, YYEEEE. Trimming left V 3 bases short and J 5 bases short, with 14 bases between. The CDR3 is 14 amino acids. The CDR3 protein is CASSYKDRPYGYTF. CDR3 DNA sequence: TGTGCCAGCAGCTACAAAGACAGGCCTTATGGCTACACCTTC. Full variable domain (remainder filled in from reference TRBV5-6 and TRBJ1-2): DAGVTQSPTHLIKTRGQQVTLRCSPKSGHDTVSWYQQALGQGPQFIFQYYEEEERQRGNFPDRFSGHQFPNYSSELNVNALLLGDSALYLCASSYKDRPYGYTFGSGTRLTVV.

This sequence joins TRBV5-1 and TRBJ1-2; 10 bases line up with TRBD1. In germline, CDR1 is SGHRS, CDR2 YFSETQ. V shed 0 bases, J shed 0 bases, and the junction held 2 bases outside the gene matches. This CDR3 comprises 16 residues. CDR3 DNA: TGCGCCAGCAGCTTGGGACAGGGGGCAACTAACTATGGCTACACCTTC. Encoded protein: CASSLGQGATNYGYTF.

The gene calls are TRBV5-1 and TRBJ2-2; D remains unclear. The CDR3 consists of 15 residues. The germline CDR1 and CDR2 sequences are SGHRS and YFSETQ. Trimming removed 0 bases at V and 1 base at J, with 7 bases between. In DNA form, the CDR3 reads TGCGCCAGCAGCTTGGACCACTTGAACACCGGGGAGCTGTTTTTT. It encodes CASSLDHLNTGELFF.

The V call is TRBV28, the J call TRBJ1-1; D unclear. Between the trimmed V and J ends, which lost 7 bases and 0 bases, there was a span of 15 bases. CDR1 is MDHEN and CDR2 is SYDVKM in the germline V gene. The CDR3 has 15 residues. DNA for the CDR3: TGTGCCAGCACCACACCCCGGAGTATGAACACTGAAGCTTTCTTT. Its protein is CASTTPRSMNTEAFF.

CDR3 sequence: CASSRRANTEAFF. CDR3 nucleotides: TGTGCCAGCAGTAGACGGGCGAACACTGAAGCTTTCTTT. The V gene is TRBV12-3 or TRBV12-4, the J gene TRBJ1-1, with D unresolved. There are 13 residues in the CDR3. V was clipped by 5 bases and J by 1 base, with 8 bases between them.

The V call is TRBV11-3, the J call TRBJ2-3; no clear D gene. V was shortened by 1 base and J by 4 bases, with 9 bases between the two germline ends. In germline, CDR1 is SGHNT, CDR2 YENEEA. CDR3 size: 14 residues. CDR3 amino acids: CASSLGIGPDTQYF. In DNA, the CDR3 is TGTGCCAGCAGCTTAGGTATCGGGCCAGATACGCAGTATTTT.

This chain joins TRBV7-9 and TRBJ2-2; a weak D match, TRBD2 (6 bases). V was cut by 5 bases and J by 1 base, with 14 bases left in between. Germline V gene data show CDR1 as SEHNR and CDR2 as FQNEAQ (reference sequence). The CDR3 length is 16 residues. CDR3 region: CASSPGVGGNTGELFF. The CDR3 DNA sequence: TGTGCCAGCAGCCCCGGGGTCGGGGGGAACACCGGGGAGCTGTTTTTT.

The V gene is TRBV4-2, the J gene TRBJ1-5; D is ambiguous. CDR1 is LGHNA and CDR2 is YNFKEQ in the germline V gene. This CDR3 has 15 amino acids. The V and J ends lost 0 bases and 0 bases respectively, with 6 bases between them. CDR3 protein: CASSQEPYSNQPQHF. CDR3 DNA sequence: TGTGCCAGCAGCCAAGAACCCTATAGCAATCAGCCCCAGCATTTT.

This clone is a singleton in its sample. The chain recombines TRBV3-1 (or the pseudogene TRBV3-2) with TRBJ2-5, with D uncertain. This CDR3 is 12 amino acids long. The V gene's germline CDR1 is LGHDT and CDR2 YNNKEL (reference sequence). The V and J ends lost 1 base and 3 bases respectively, with 3 bases between them. As DNA, the CDR3 is TGTGCCAGCAGCCAAGCAGAAGAGACCCAGTACTTC. Translating it yields CASSQAEETQYF.

In DNA, the CDR3 is TGTGCCATCAAGCAGTCAAGCTCCTACGAGCAGTACTTC. It specifies CAIKQSSSYEQYF. The chain couples TRBV10-3 to TRBJ2-7; D gene uncertain. CDR1 ENHRY and CDR2 SYGVKD come from the germline V gene. Deletions cut 7 bases from V and 0 bases from J, with 10 bases between. CDR3 length equals 13 residues.

This sequence joins TRBV7-9 and TRBJ2-5, with D possibly TRBD2 on 7 matching bases. V shed 3 bases and J shed 5 bases, with 19 bases lying between them. This CDR3 has 16 residues. CDR1 is SEHNR and CDR2 is FQNEAQ in the germline V gene (reference sequence). The CDR3 here is CASSFPGGGAEETQYF. The CDR3 DNA is TGTGCCAGCAGCTTCCCTGGAGGGGGGGCCGAGGAGACCCAGTACTTC.

V gene TRBV5-1 combines with J gene TRBJ2-2; D perhaps matches TRBD2 (7 bases). V was trimmed by 2 bases and J by 4 bases, leaving 15 bases between them. CDR1 is SGHRS and CDR2 is YFSETQ in the germline V gene. This CDR3 region has 16 residues. The CDR3 here is CASSFGGARSTGELFF. CDR3 DNA: TGCGCCAGCAGCTTTGGGGGGGCGCGGAGCACCGGGGAGCTGTTTTTT.

This clone was detected once. This sequence joins TRBV19 and TRBJ1-3; D is uncertain. The V and J ends lost 3 bases and 5 bases respectively, with 5 bases between them. Germline values: CDR1 LNHDA, CDR2 SQIVND (reference sequence). This CDR3 comprises 12 residues. CDR3 nucleotide sequence: TGTGCCAGTAGTATGTACCGAAACACCATATATTTT. Amino acids: CASSMYRNTIYF.

The chain's CDR3 is CASSLTGGGEAFF. CDR3 nucleotides: TGTGCCAGCAGCTTAACGGGAGGGGGTGAAGCTTTCTTT. The chain joins TRBV11-2 to TRBJ1-1; a weak D match, TRBD1 (6 bases). The CDR3 is made up of 13 amino acids. Trimming stripped 2 bases from V and 7 bases from J, with 11 bases between. The germline V gene encodes CDR1 SGHAT and CDR2 FQNNGV.

V gene TRBV30 combines with J gene TRBJ2-6, with D perhaps TRBD2 (5 bases). This CDR3 spans 18 amino acids. CDR1 is GTSNPN and CDR2 is SVGIG in the germline V gene (reference sequence). Deletions cut 0 bases from V and 2 bases from J, with 17 bases between. CDR3 region: CAWSVARPMRAGANVLTF. CDR3 sequence (DNA): TGTGCCTGGAGTGTAGCACGCCCGATGAGGGCTGGGGCCAACGTCCTGACTTTC.

The chain employs TRBV5-6 and TRBJ2-2, with no clear D. Germline V gene lookup returns CDR1 SGHDT and CDR2 YYEEEE. V was cut by 1 base and J by 7 bases, with 20 bases left in between. CDR3 length: 17 amino acids. The CDR3 spells CASSLSLPLVYRGELFF. The CDR3 region has the DNA TGTGCCAGCAGCTTGTCGCTTCCTCTCGTGTACCGCGGGGAGCTGTTTTTT.

The rearrangement links TRBV4-1 to TRBJ1-4; D uncertain. CDR3 length: 14 residues. The V end lost 3 bases, the J end lost 7 bases, and 12 bases lay between the germline ends. Germline V gene lookup returns CDR1 MGHRA and CDR2 YSYEKL. In DNA form, the CDR3 reads TGCGCCAGCAGCCACGACCACAGAGGTGAAAAACTGTTTTTT. It encodes CASSHDHRGEKLFF.

The J gene is TRBJ2-7, the V gene TRBV7-6, with 11 bases fitting TRBD1. The germline CDR1 and CDR2 sequences are SGHVS and FNYEAQ. V was clipped by 5 bases and J by 6 bases; unmatched bases: 9. This CDR3 contains 15 residues. The CDR3, as DNA: TGTGCCAGCAGCCGGGGTTGGGGACAGGGGGGCGAGCAGTACTTC. It codes for CASSRGWGQGGEQYF.

The chain is built from TRBV30 and TRBJ2-1, with D perhaps matching TRBD2 (7 bases). Germline V gives CDR1 GTSNPN, CDR2 SVGIG (reference sequence). With 3 bases removed from V and 4 bases from J, the gap between germline ends came to 22 bases. This CDR3 is 17 amino acids long. The DNA for the CDR3 is TGTGCCTGGAGATATCTTGCGGGGGCCCACTCTTACAATGAGCAGTTCTTC. Amino acids: CAWRYLAGAHSYNEQFF.

This clone has a handful of counts. The chain uses TRBV18 and TRBJ2-3; no clear D gene. Between the trimmed V and J ends, which lost 3 bases and 4 bases, there was a span of 11 bases. Germline CDR1 KGHSH, CDR2 LQKENI. The CDR3 runs to 14 residues. CDR3 sequence (DNA): TGTGCCAGCTCACCGCCCGTCGGCGCAGATACGCAGTATTTT. Protein product: CASSPPVGADTQYF.

The chain combines TRBV16 with TRBJ1-2, with a tentative D call TRBD1 (6 bases). The germline CDR1 and CDR2 sequences are KGHSY and FQNENV. This CDR3 region has 13 residues. The V gene lost 1 base and the J gene lost 7 bases, with 10 bases spanning the gap. For the CDR3, the DNA is TGTGCCAGCAGCCAATATGGAGGGGGTGGCTACACCTTC. This codes for CASSQYGGGGYTF.

This sequence joins TRBV30 and TRBJ1-3; no clear D. Germline V gene data show CDR1 as GTSNPN and CDR2 as SVGIG (reference sequence). The V gene lost 2 bases and the J gene lost 0 bases, with 11 bases spanning the gap. The length of the CDR3 is 15 residues. This chain's CDR3 is CAWSRTTSSGNTIYF. The CDR3 region has the DNA TGTGCCTGGAGTCGGACCACAAGCTCTGGAAACACCATATATTTT.

The chain couples TRBV28 to TRBJ2-3; D is unclear. V lost 2 bases and J 2 bases, leaving 8 bases between the germline ends. CDR1 is MDHEN, CDR2 SYDVKM, per germline. The CDR3 is 14 residues long. The CDR3 spells CASSLAAYTDTQYF. The CDR3 nucleotides read TGTGCCAGCAGTTTAGCAGCCTACACAGATACGCAGTATTTT.

The genes are TRBV4-2 and TRBJ2-3, with TRBD1 as a possible D gene (6 bases). V lost 0 bases to trimming and J lost 3 bases, with 13 bases between them. The CDR3 covers 16 residues. Germline V gene sequence: CDR1 LGHNA, CDR2 YNFKEQ. CDR3 sequence (DNA): TGTGCCAGCAGCCAAGAGCTAACAGGGAGTACAGATACGCAGTATTTT. Translation: CASSQELTGSTDTQYF.